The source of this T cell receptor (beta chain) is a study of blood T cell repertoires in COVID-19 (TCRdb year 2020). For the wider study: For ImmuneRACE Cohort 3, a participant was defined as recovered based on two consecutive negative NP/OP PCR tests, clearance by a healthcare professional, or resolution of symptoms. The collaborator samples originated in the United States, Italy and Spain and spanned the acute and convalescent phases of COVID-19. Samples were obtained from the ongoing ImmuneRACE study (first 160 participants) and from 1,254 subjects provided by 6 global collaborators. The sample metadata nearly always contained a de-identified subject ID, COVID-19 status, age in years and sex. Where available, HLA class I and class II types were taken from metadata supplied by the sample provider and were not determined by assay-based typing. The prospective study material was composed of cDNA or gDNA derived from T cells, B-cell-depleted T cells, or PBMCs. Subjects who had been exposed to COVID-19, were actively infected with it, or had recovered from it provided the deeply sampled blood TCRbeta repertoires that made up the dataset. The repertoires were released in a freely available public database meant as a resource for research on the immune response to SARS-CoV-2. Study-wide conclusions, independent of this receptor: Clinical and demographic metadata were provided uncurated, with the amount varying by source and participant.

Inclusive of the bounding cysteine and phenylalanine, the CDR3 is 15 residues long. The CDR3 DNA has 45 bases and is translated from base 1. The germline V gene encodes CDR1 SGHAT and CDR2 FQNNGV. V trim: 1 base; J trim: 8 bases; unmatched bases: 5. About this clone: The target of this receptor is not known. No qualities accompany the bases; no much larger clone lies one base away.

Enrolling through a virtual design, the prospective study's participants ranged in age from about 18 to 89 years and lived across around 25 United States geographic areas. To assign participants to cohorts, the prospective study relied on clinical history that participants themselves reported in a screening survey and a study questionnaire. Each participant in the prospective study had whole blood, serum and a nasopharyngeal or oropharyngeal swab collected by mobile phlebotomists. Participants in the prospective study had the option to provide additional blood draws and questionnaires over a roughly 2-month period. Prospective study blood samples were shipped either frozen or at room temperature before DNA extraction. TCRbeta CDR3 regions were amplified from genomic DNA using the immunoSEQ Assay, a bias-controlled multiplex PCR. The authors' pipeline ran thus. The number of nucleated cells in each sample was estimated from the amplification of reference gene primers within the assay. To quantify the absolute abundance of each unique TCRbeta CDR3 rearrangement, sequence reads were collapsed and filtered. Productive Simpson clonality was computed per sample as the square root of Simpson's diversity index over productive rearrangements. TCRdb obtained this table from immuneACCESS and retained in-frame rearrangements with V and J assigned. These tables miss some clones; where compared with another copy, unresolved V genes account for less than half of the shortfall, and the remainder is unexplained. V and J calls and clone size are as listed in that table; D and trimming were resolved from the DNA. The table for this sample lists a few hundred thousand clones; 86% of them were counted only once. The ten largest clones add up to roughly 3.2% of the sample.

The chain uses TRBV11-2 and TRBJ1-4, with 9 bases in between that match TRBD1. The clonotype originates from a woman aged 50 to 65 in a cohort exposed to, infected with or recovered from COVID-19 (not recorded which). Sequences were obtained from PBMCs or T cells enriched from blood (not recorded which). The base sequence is TGTGCCAGCAGCTTAGTTACAGGGGGCCGGGAAAAACTGTTTTTT. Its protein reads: CASSLVTGGREKLFF.